This T cell receptor beta chain was retrieved from a study of T cells in tuberculosis. About the research overall: This South African cohort compared adolescents with or without latent tuberculosis against adults with active tuberculosis.

On this clone itself: Antigen specificity is unknown.

Study findings and constraints: A GMM-specific repertoire classifier reached approximately 90% accuracy, AUROC over 0.85. GMM-specific TCRs were nearer to active tuberculosis alpha repertoires, suggesting expansion.

Repertoires were generated with immunoSEQ multiplex PCR, while TCRdb's copy carries only in-frame clones and drops some. The sample lists 40,000 to 45,000 clones, 90% to 95% occurring once. The sequence derives from a donor between 10 and 35 years old with latent tuberculosis or without tuberculosis infection. Some clones in this sample may be carry-over from other donors' samples. The sample comprised PBMCs.

CDR3 loop: CASSLSLNTEAFF. The CDR3 DNA is TGTGCCAGCAGTTTAAGCTTGAACACTGAAGCTTTCTTT. This chain uses TRBV27 with TRBJ1-1; D gene uncertain. V lost 2 bases and J lost 0, with 4 bases in between. CDR3 size: 13 residues. Germline CDR1 reads MNHEY; CDR2 reads SMNVEV (reference sequence).